The rows below give T cell receptor beta chains drawn from one sample of a study of long-term antiretroviral therapy in people with HIV. The data were produced by immunoSEQ multiplex PCR, yet TCRdb's version contains in-frame clones alone and is incomplete. The sample carries 36,000 or so clones, about four fifths recorded once. Sequencing used unsorted PBMCs, obtained 0.6 years after starting antiretroviral therapy. All receptors derive from a man between 18 and 29 years old with HIV. Both conserved end residues are part of each CDR3. D genes are given only for firm matches. Only part of the rows carry a size: once, few, many, or a class if the clone is expanded.

clone size	J gene	V gene	D gene	CDR3 length	CDR3 protein	CDR3 DNA
NA	TRBJ1-4	TRBV7-2	NA	13	CASSLLSTEKLFF	TGTGCCAGCAGCTTACTCTCGACTGAAAAACTGTTTTTT
once	TRBJ2-7	TRBV4-1	NA	14	CASSQGPGGYEQYF	TGCGCCAGCAGCCAAGGACCCGGAGGTTACGAGCAGTACTTC
NA	TRBJ1-2	TRBV7-8	NA	18	CASSSSGVRQGTNYGYTF	TGTGCCAGCAGCTCGAGTGGTGTGCGGCAGGGGACTAACTATGGCTACACCTTC
NA	TRBJ2-1	TRBV2	NA	13	CASRGTGTTEQFF	TGTGCCAGCAGAGGGACGGGGACAACTGAGCAGTTCTTC
NA	TRBJ2-2	TRBV5-1	TRBD1	16	CASSFRGQATTGELFF	TGCGCCAGCAGCTTTAGGGGACAGGCGACCACCGGGGAGCTGTTTTTT
NA	TRBJ2-3	TRBV27	NA	16	CASRGAGYVEEDTQYF	TGTGCCAGCAGGGGGGCGGGGTACGTAGAGGAAGATACGCAGTATTTT
NA	TRBJ2-7	TRBV7-2	TRBD2	14	CASSLTGGAYEQYF	TGTGCCAGCAGCTTAACGGGGGGGGCCTACGAGCAGTACTTC
NA	TRBJ1-2	TRBV6-6	NA	14	CASRDWGRVVGYTF	TGTGCCAGCAGAGACTGGGGCAGGGTGGTTGGCTACACCTTC
NA	TRBJ2-2	TRBV5-1	TRBD1	16	CASSLGQGARTGELFF	TGCGCCAGCAGCTTGGGACAGGGGGCGCGGACCGGGGAGCTGTTTTTT
NA	TRBJ2-7	TRBV7-2	TRBD2	14	CASSLAGGISEQYF	TGTGCCAGCAGCTTAGCGGGAGGGATCAGCGAGCAGTACTTC
NA	TRBJ2-2	TRBV19	NA	14	CASSIDGGTGELFF	TGTGCCAGTAGTATAGACGGGGGCACCGGGGAGCTGTTTTTT
NA	TRBJ2-3	TRBV4-1	TRBD2	14	CASSHASGSDTQYF	TGCGCCAGCAGCCACGCTAGCGGGAGTGATACGCAGTATTTT
NA	TRBJ2-2	TRBV11-2	TRBD2	15	CASSLVPGRAGELFF	TGTGCCAGCAGCTTAGTTCCAGGGAGGGCCGGGGAGCTGTTTTTT
medium-sized	TRBJ1-5	TRBV28	NA	14	CASTLVGSDQPQHF	TGTGCCAGCACCTTGGTGGGTAGCGATCAGCCCCAGCATTTT
NA	TRBJ1-1	TRBV6-1	NA	16	CASSEVRGAGDTEAFF	TGTGCCAGCAGCGAAGTAAGGGGGGCGGGGGACACTGAAGCTTTCTTT
NA	TRBJ1-3	TRBV15	NA	13	CATTPGGGNTIYF	TGTGCCACCACCCCGGGAGGTGGAAACACCATATATTTT
NA	TRBJ2-7	TRBV5-1	NA	13	CASSLRDSLEQYF	TGCGCCAGCAGCCTCCGGGACTCTCTCGAGCAGTACTTC
NA	TRBJ2-5	TRBV7-3	TRBD1	16	CASSSNNRGPQETQYF	TGTGCCAGCAGCTCGAACAACAGGGGCCCCCAAGAGACCCAGTACTTC
NA	TRBJ2-5	TRBV6-5	TRBD2	15	CASRVSGRAGETQYF	TGTGCCAGCAGGGTTAGCGGGAGGGCCGGTGAGACCCAGTACTTC
few	TRBJ2-7	TRBV2	NA	11	CASSDELAQYF	TGTGCCAGCAGTGATGAACTAGCCCAGTACTTC
NA	TRBJ2-5	TRBV15	NA	16	CATSSIRQIIQETQYF	TGTGCCACCAGCAGCATAAGACAGATAATCCAAGAGACCCAGTACTTC
few	TRBJ2-7	TRBV6-1	NA	15	CASSGYPGLPYEQYF	TGTGCCAGCAGTGGATACCCGGGCCTACCCTACGAGCAGTACTTC
few	TRBJ1-5	TRBV28	NA	15	CASSNGGLSNQPQHF	TGTGCCAGCAGTAACGGGGGGCTTAGCAATCAGCCCCAGCATTTT
NA	TRBJ2-2	TRBV2	TRBD2	16	CATLKSGLLHTGELFF	TGTGCCACCCTTAAATCGGGACTACTTCACACCGGGGAGCTGTTTTTT
NA	TRBJ2-5	TRBV29-1	NA	12	CSVVWQAETQYF	TGCAGCGTTGTTTGGCAGGCGGAGACCCAGTACTTC
few	TRBJ1-5	TRBV5-1	NA	13	CASSDSPNQPQHF	TGCGCCAGCTCCGACTCTCCAAATCAGCCCCAGCATTTT